This is a list of T cell receptor beta chains from one sample in a study of blood T cell repertoires in COVID-19. Sequencing was performed with immunoSEQ multiplex PCR; in TCRdb, only in-frame clones are kept and a portion is missing. The sample consists of approximately 30,000 clones, 88% of them appearing once. Sequenced material: peripheral blood. These receptors all come from a woman aged 80 or over with active or convalescent COVID-19. Each CDR3 is given with its conserved first and last residue. Fields, in order: D gene, V gene, J gene, clone size, CDR3 protein, CDR3 DNA. The D gene is left open where the match is weak. Size tells how often a clone was seen (once, few, many) or the class of an expanded clone, and some rows leave it out.

d_call: TRBD1; v_call: TRBV25-1; j_call: TRBJ1-2; clone_size: -; cdr3_aa: CASSAYYPGQGGGYTF; cdr3_nt: TGTGCCAGCAGTGCCTATTACCCGGGACAGGGCGGCGGCTACACCTTC
d_call: TRBD1; v_call: TRBV24-1; j_call: TRBJ2-1; clone_size: -; cdr3_aa: CATSDADRGWFF; cdr3_nt: TGTGCCACCAGTGATGCTGACAGGGGTTGGTTCTTC
d_call: -; v_call: TRBV6-2/TRBV6-3; j_call: TRBJ1-1; clone_size: -; cdr3_aa: CASSYRTGSGLGSTEAFF; cdr3_nt: TGTGCCAGCAGTTACCGCACCGGGAGCGGACTAGGGTCCACTGAAGCTTTCTTT
d_call: -; v_call: TRBV7-8; j_call: TRBJ2-3; clone_size: -; cdr3_aa: CASKLGVTDTQYF; cdr3_nt: TGTGCCAGCAAGTTAGGGGTCACAGATACGCAGTATTTT
d_call: -; v_call: TRBV19; j_call: TRBJ2-7; clone_size: -; cdr3_aa: CASSAIAGQQYYEQYF; cdr3_nt: TGTGCCAGTAGTGCGATTGCCGGACAGCAATACTACGAGCAGTACTTC
d_call: TRBD2; v_call: TRBV3-1/TRBV3-2; j_call: TRBJ2-3; clone_size: -; cdr3_aa: CASSQYTSGGRDTQYF; cdr3_nt: TGTGCCAGCAGCCAGTATACCAGCGGGGGGCGTGATACGCAGTATTTT
d_call: -; v_call: TRBV7-9; j_call: TRBJ1-2; clone_size: -; cdr3_aa: CASSSPGRWDGYTF; cdr3_nt: TGTGCCAGCAGCTCCCCGGGGAGATGGGATGGCTACACCTTC
d_call: TRBD1; v_call: TRBV7-9; j_call: TRBJ2-7; clone_size: -; cdr3_aa: CASSSRTGSYEQYF; cdr3_nt: TGTGCCAGCAGCTCGCGGACAGGATCCTACGAGCAGTACTTC
d_call: TRBD2; v_call: TRBV9; j_call: TRBJ2-1; clone_size: -; cdr3_aa: CASSVSAGGKYNEQFF; cdr3_nt: TGTGCCAGCAGCGTATCGGCGGGGGGGAAGTACAATGAGCAGTTCTTC
d_call: -; v_call: TRBV18; j_call: TRBJ1-2; clone_size: -; cdr3_aa: CASSPQPGYYGYTF; cdr3_nt: TGTGCCAGCTCACCCCAACCAGGCTACTATGGCTACACCTTC
d_call: -; v_call: TRBV6-1; j_call: TRBJ1-5; clone_size: -; cdr3_aa: CASSEAVSRGQPQHF; cdr3_nt: TGTGCCAGCAGTGAAGCAGTGTCGCGGGGTCAGCCCCAGCATTTT
d_call: -; v_call: TRBV7-9; j_call: TRBJ1-1; clone_size: few; cdr3_aa: CASSLGQTFTEAFF; cdr3_nt: TGTGCCAGCAGCTTAGGTCAGACTTTCACTGAAGCTTTCTTT
d_call: TRBD1; v_call: TRBV13; j_call: TRBJ2-7; clone_size: -; cdr3_aa: CASSQGQHYEQYF; cdr3_nt: TGTGCCAGCAGCCAGGGACAGCACTACGAGCAGTACTTC
d_call: -; v_call: TRBV30; j_call: TRBJ1-1; clone_size: -; cdr3_aa: CAWRSRQQTNTEAFF; cdr3_nt: TGTGCCTGGAGGTCTAGGCAGCAGACGAACACTGAAGCTTTCTTT
d_call: TRBD2; v_call: TRBV10-1; j_call: TRBJ2-7; clone_size: once; cdr3_aa: CASSESTSGVYEQYF; cdr3_nt: TGCGCCAGCAGTGAGTCGACTAGCGGGGTCTACGAGCAGTACTTC
d_call: TRBD2; v_call: TRBV5-1; j_call: TRBJ2-1; clone_size: -; cdr3_aa: CASSLGPGLAGRSYNEQFF; cdr3_nt: TGCGCCAGCAGCTTGGGGCCGGGACTAGCGGGACGCTCCTACAATGAGCAGTTCTTC
d_call: TRBD1; v_call: TRBV5-1; j_call: TRBJ1-1; clone_size: -; cdr3_aa: CASSLNRGWTTEAFF; cdr3_nt: TGCGCCAGCAGCTTAAACAGGGGGTGGACCACTGAAGCTTTCTTT
d_call: -; v_call: TRBV28; j_call: TRBJ1-1; clone_size: -; cdr3_aa: CASSAGLGAFF; cdr3_nt: TGTGCCAGCAGTGCAGGGCTGGGAGCTTTCTTT
d_call: -; v_call: TRBV2; j_call: TRBJ1-1; clone_size: once; cdr3_aa: CASSLKQGLAEAFF; cdr3_nt: TGTGCCAGCAGTTTAAAACAGGGTTTGGCTGAAGCTTTCTTT
d_call: -; v_call: TRBV5-5; j_call: TRBJ2-2; clone_size: -; cdr3_aa: CASSFWAGTGELFF; cdr3_nt: TGTGCCAGCAGCTTTTGGGCCGGAACCGGGGAGCTGTTTTTT
d_call: TRBD1; v_call: TRBV9; j_call: TRBJ1-3; clone_size: -; cdr3_aa: CASSARDRGGNTIYF; cdr3_nt: TGTGCCAGCAGCGCGAGGGACAGGGGTGGAAACACCATATATTTT
d_call: TRBD1; v_call: TRBV10-3; j_call: TRBJ1-2; clone_size: -; cdr3_aa: CAISELPGQGKVYGYTF; cdr3_nt: TGTGCCATCAGTGAGCTCCCGGGACAGGGGAAGGTCTATGGCTACACCTTC
d_call: TRBD2; v_call: TRBV19; j_call: TRBJ2-5; clone_size: -; cdr3_aa: CASSMQGGDETQYF; cdr3_nt: TGTGCCAGTAGTATGCAGGGAGGGGATGAGACCCAGTACTTC
d_call: TRBD2; v_call: TRBV2; j_call: TRBJ2-3; clone_size: -; cdr3_aa: CASKYHIAGGPDTQYF; cdr3_nt: TGTGCCAGCAAATACCACATAGCGGGGGGGCCAGATACGCAGTATTTT